A selection of T cell receptor beta chains follows, all from one sample in a study of CD8 T cells in Susac syndrome. TCRdb passed the immunoSEQ multiplex PCR reads through MiXCR, listing each CDR3 protein once. The data contain approximately 190,000 distinct CDR3 sequences, more than 90% of them singletons. The sample was CD4+ T cells from PBMCs. The source is a human donor with Susac syndrome. CDR3s include the opening cysteine and the closing phenylalanine or tryptophan. The order of the fields is clone size, J gene, V gene, D gene, CDR3 protein, CDR3 DNA. D genes are given only for firm matches. Not every row has a clone size; where given, it reads once, few, many or a size class.

>NA|TRBJ1-1|TRBV12-3/TRBV12-4|NA
CASSYRRELNTEAFF
TGTGCCAGCAGTTACCGCAGGGAGCTTAACACTGAAGCTTTCTTT
>NA|TRBJ1-2|TRBV6-2/TRBV6-3|NA
CASSPLPSSGYTF
TGTGCCAGCAGTCCCCTCCCAAGTAGCGGCTACACCTTC
>NA|TRBJ1-1|TRBV29-1|NA
CSVATGNTEAFF
TGCAGCGTTGCCACAGGTAACACTGAAGCTTTCTTT
>NA|TRBJ1-1|TRBV6-1|TRBD1
CASRDRGHTEAFF
TGTGCCAGCAGGGACAGGGGGCACACTGAAGCTTTCTTT
>NA|TRBJ1-2|TRBV12-3/TRBV12-4|TRBD1
CASSPGTGGGYGYTF
TGTGCCAGCAGTCCCGGGACAGGGGGCGGCTATGGCTACACCTTC
>NA|TRBJ1-1|TRBV29-1|NA
CSVEGRLSEAFF
TGCAGCGTTGAGGGAAGGTTATCTGAAGCTTTCTTT
>NA|TRBJ2-7|TRBV4-3|NA
CASSQVSGSGSYEQYF
TGCGCCAGCAGCCAAGTTTCCGGGTCGGGAAGCTACGAGCAGTACTTC
>NA|TRBJ2-1|TRBV7-3|NA
CASSLTGYNEQFF
TGTGCCAGCAGTTTAACGGGATACAATGAGCAGTTCTTC
>NA|TRBJ2-5|TRBV29-1|NA
CSVRDETQYF
TGCAGCGTCCGGGATGAGACCCAGTACTTC
>NA|TRBJ1-1|TRBV5-1|NA
CASRERQTLMNTEAFF
TGCGCCAGCAGAGAGAGACAGACCTTAATGAACACTGAAGCTTTCTTT
>NA|TRBJ1-6|TRBV7-9|NA
CASSLGGVNSPLHF
TGTGCCAGCAGCTTGGGAGGGGTTAATTCACCCCTCCACTTT
>once|TRBJ2-1|TRBV15|NA
CATSRDGLFDDPNEQFF
TGTGCCACCAGCAGAGATGGTCTCTTCGACGACCCCAATGAGCAGTTCTTC
>NA|TRBJ1-6|TRBV30|NA
CAWSSPGQVTLHF
TGTGCCTGGAGTTCACCGGGACAAGTGACCCTCCACTTT
>NA|TRBJ1-2|TRBV20-1|NA
CSARYGNYGYTF
TGCAGTGCTAGATATGGGAACTATGGCTACACCTTC
>NA|TRBJ1-5|TRBV7-2|NA
CASSLYDNQPQHF
TGTGCCAGCAGCTTATATGACAATCAGCCCCAGCATTTT
>NA|TRBJ2-5|TRBV25-1|NA
CASNGGETQYF
TGTGCCAGCAACGGGGGAGAGACCCAGTACTTC
>NA|TRBJ1-1|TRBV11-2|NA
CASSFGGETEAFF
TGTGCCAGCAGTTTCGGTGGTGAGACTGAAGCTTTCTTT